This passage covers 16 T cell receptor beta chains from one sample sequenced in a study of T cells in tumors and immune-related adverse events. Repertoires were generated with immunoSEQ multiplex PCR, while TCRdb's copy carries only in-frame clones and drops some. The table includes several thousand clones, approximately 94% detected once. Sequencing was performed on lymph node tissue, taken from a patient treated with anti-PD-1 therapy. These receptors were obtained from a female donor with metastatic renal cell carcinoma.

DNA for the CDR3: TGTGCCAGCAGTTACACAGGGGCCGGGGAGCTGTTTTTT. Residues: CASSYTGAGELFF. The J gene is TRBJ2-2, the V gene TRBV6-5; 7 nucleotides match TRBD1. The CDR3 is 13 residues long. Germline V gene data show CDR1 as MNHEY and CDR2 as SVGAGI. Germline trimming cut 2 bases from V and 6 bases from J; bases unmatched to any gene: 0.

This chain links TRBV5-8 with TRBJ2-7; D could derive from TRBD1 or TRBD2 (5 bases each). Germline CDR1 and CDR2: SGHTS and YDEGEE. V was clipped by 2 bases and J by 5 bases, with 23 bases between them. This CDR3 is built from 17 residues. For the CDR3, the DNA is TGTGCCAGCAGCTTTATTGTTCGGTGGGGGTCCGGGGACGAGCAGTACTTC. Amino acid sequence: CASSFIVRWGSGDEQYF. The whole variable domain, filled in from reference TRBV5-8 and TRBJ2-7, reads EAGVTQSPTHLIKTRGQQATLRCSPISGHTSVYWYQQALGLGLQFLLWYDEGEERNRGNFPPRFSGRQFPNYSSELNVNALELEDSALYLCASSFIVRWGSGDEQYFGPGTRLTVT.

This rearrangement joins TRBV5-5 to TRBJ2-7; TRBD1 might be the D (5 bases). CDR1 SGHKS and CDR2 YYEKEE come from the germline V gene (reference sequence). The CDR3 length is 12 residues. Deletions cut 0 bases from V and 6 bases from J, with 7 bases between. The CDR3 is CASSLGGLEQYF. The CDR3, as DNA: TGTGCCAGCAGCTTGGGGGGCCTCGAGCAGTACTTC.

This chain joins TRBV10-3 and TRBJ1-6, with 7 bases lining up with TRBD1. Germline V CDR1 and CDR2: ENHRY, SYGVKD. The CDR3 sequence is 15 residues long. V lost 3 bases, J lost 9 bases, and 8 bases stayed unmatched. DNA of the CDR3: TGTGCCATCAGTGAAGGGACAGCGGGAGGTTCACCCCTCCACTTT. Protein product: CAISEGTAGGSPLHF.

This chain links TRBV4-1 with TRBJ2-1; possibly TRBD2 for D (6 bases). Germline lookup yields CDR1 MGHRA and CDR2 YSYEKL. V was clipped by 3 bases and J by 8 bases, with 11 bases between them. CDR3 size: 13 residues. CDR3 sequence: CASSQVLAYEQFF. CDR3 sequence (DNA): TGCGCCAGCAGCCAGGTTCTAGCGTATGAGCAGTTCTTC.

J is TRBJ2-1 and V is TRBV6-1, with 11 nucleotides matching TRBD2. With 0 bases clipped from V and 6 bases from J, the junction kept 7 bases outside the gene matches. Germline V gene lookup returns CDR1 MNHNS and CDR2 SASEGT. This CDR3 spans 17 amino acids. The CDR3 coding sequence is TGTGCCAGCAGTGAAGCCCCCGGGACTAGCGGTTTCAATGAGCAGTTCTTC. As protein: CASSEAPGTSGFNEQFF.

The genes are TRBV7-6 and TRBJ1-1, with TRBD1 identical over 7 bases. The CDR3 loop spans 15 amino acids. CDR1 is SGHVS and CDR2 is FNYEAQ in the germline V gene. J gave up 1 base and V 4 bases, and 6 bases lay outside the gene matches. DNA for the CDR3: TGTGCCAGCAGCTCACGCCAGGGGGAGAACACTGAAGCTTTCTTT. This encodes CASSSRQGENTEAFF.

The rearrangement joins TRBV28 to TRBJ1-2; 8 nucleotides match TRBD1. The CDR3 runs 16 residues. Germline V gene sequence: CDR1 MDHEN, CDR2 SYDVKM. The junction had 4 bases not matched to a gene; V was cut back by 1 base and J by 0 bases. The CDR3 DNA follows: TGTGCCAGCAGTTTATTCGGGACAGGATCTAACTATGGCTACACCTTC. This codes for CASSLFGTGSNYGYTF.

The chain combines TRBV5-4 with TRBJ2-7; 11 nucleotides match TRBD2. From germline, CDR1 is SGHNT and CDR2 YYREEE (reference sequence). The CDR3 is made up of 18 amino acids. V lost 4 bases, J lost 2 bases, and 14 bases stayed unmatched. CDR3 region: CASSQDTLAGAKTYEQYF. The CDR3 DNA is TGTGCCAGCAGCCAAGATACACTAGCGGGAGCGAAAACCTACGAGCAGTACTTC.

CDR3 region: CASSPEQGAGQPQHF. The CDR3 DNA reads as TGTGCCAGCTCACCCGAGCAGGGGGCTGGGCAGCCCCAGCATTTT. The rearrangement uses TRBV18 and TRBJ1-5; 8 bases are a match to TRBD1. The junction had 8 bases not matched to a gene; V was cut back by 3 bases and J by 7 bases. CDR1 is KGHSH, CDR2 LQKENI, per germline. This CDR3 spans 15 amino acids.

This rearrangement joins TRBV19 to TRBJ2-6; D possibly corresponds to TRBD2 (6 bases). The CDR3 is 18 amino acids. V lost 3 bases to trimming and J lost 0 bases, with 15 bases between them. The germline gives CDR1 LNHDA, CDR2 SQIVND (reference sequence). CDR3 nucleotides: TGTGCCAGTAGTATCGGCACTAGCCTCAGCTCTGGGGCCAACGTCCTGACTTTC. Protein: CASSIGTSLSSGANVLTF.

V and J are TRBV7-2 and TRBJ2-7; D not resolved. Trimming removed 11 bases at V and 4 bases at J, with 21 bases between. In germline, CDR1 is SGHTA, CDR2 FQGNSA. This CDR3 spans 14 amino acids. The CDR3 DNA follows: TGTGCCTCCAGAGAAAATTCTATAAGTTACGAGCAGTACTTC. Translated: CASRENSISYEQYF. The full variable domain, in which reference TRBV7-2 and TRBJ2-7 provide the parts outside the CDR3, is GAGVSQSPSNKVTEKGKDVELRCDPISGHTALYWYRQSLGQGLEFLIYFQGNSAPDKSGLPSDRFSAERTGGSVSTLTIQRTQQEDSAVYLCASRENSISYEQYFGPGTRLTVT.

About this clone itself: The junction shows a germline mismatch at one end, possibly a read error. This chain joins TRBV18 and TRBJ2-7, with a tentative D call TRBD1 (6 bases). Per germline, CDR1 KGHSH and CDR2 LQKENI. This CDR3 has 16 residues. CDR3 in amino acids: CVSSPGMYQGTYEQYF. In DNA, the CDR3 is TGTGTCAGCTCACCTGGAATGTATCAGGGGACCTACGAGCAGTACTTC.

This clone has a handful of counts. The chain employs TRBV4-1 and TRBJ2-2; perhaps TRBD2 as D (6 bases). The CDR3 loop spans 16 amino acids. The V gene's germline CDR1 is MGHRA and CDR2 YSYEKL. The V and J ends lost 0 bases and 4 bases respectively, with 12 bases between them. The CDR3 spells CASSQEEGVSTGELFF. CDR3 in DNA: TGCGCCAGCAGCCAAGAGGAGGGCGTGTCCACCGGGGAGCTGTTTTTT.

The chain is built from TRBV27 and TRBJ2-7; D possibly corresponds to TRBD1 (5 bases). The CDR3 spans 12 residues. Germline V gives CDR1 MNHEY, CDR2 SMNVEV (reference sequence). The V gene lost 5 bases and the J gene lost 6 bases, with 11 bases spanning the gap. The CDR3 bases are TGTGCCAGCAGTGTCAGGGATGGCGAGCAGTACTTC. This translates into CASSVRDGEQYF.

The chain employs TRBV28 and TRBJ2-5; D is possibly TRBD1 or TRBD2 (5 bases each). Germline V gene sequence: CDR1 MDHEN, CDR2 SYDVKM. The CDR3 contains 12 residues. Trimming shortened V by 8 bases and J by 4 bases, and 11 bases separated the two germline ends. CDR3 nucleotides: TGTGCCAGCCTGGGTGGGACAGAGACCCAGTACTTC. Translating gives CASLGGTETQYF.